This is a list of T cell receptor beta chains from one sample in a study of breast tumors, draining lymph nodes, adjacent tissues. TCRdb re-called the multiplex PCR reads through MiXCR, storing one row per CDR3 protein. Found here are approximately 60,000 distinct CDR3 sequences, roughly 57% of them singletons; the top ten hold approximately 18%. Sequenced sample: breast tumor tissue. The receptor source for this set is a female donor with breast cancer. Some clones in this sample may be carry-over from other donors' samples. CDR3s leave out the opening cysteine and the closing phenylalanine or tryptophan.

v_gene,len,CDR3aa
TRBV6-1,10,ASSDNVGPLH
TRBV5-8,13,ASSSEGYGWQPQH
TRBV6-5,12,ASSHLRVGSPLH
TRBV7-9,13,ASSSGVLSGNTIY
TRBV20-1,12,SASRVGGWETQY
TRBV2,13,ASSEDGDTSYEQY
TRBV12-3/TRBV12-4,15,ASSLGSLAGVLNEQF
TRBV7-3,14,ASSLRPGTDNNEQY
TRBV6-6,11,ASTGTGGYGYT
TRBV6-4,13,ARGHQRAVYNEQF
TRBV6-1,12,ASSNLGLAYEQF
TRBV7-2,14,ASSPLGRETAGELF
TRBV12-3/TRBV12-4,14,ASSSARTGMNTEAF
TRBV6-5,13,ASRHGQARGYEQY
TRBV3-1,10,ASRRYNSPLH
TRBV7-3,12,ASSSGQGEETQY
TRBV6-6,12,ASSYGPRTGELF